This T cell receptor (beta chain) was sequenced during a study of beta chain features in type 1 diabetes. Sequencing targeted expressed TCRB transcripts, as all isolated RNA had been reverse transcribed. Measured with immunoSEQ multiplex PCR; TCRdb has only the in-frame clones, and not every one. The table shows under 450,000 clones, with roughly 14% occurring only once. Overall study results and limits: For type 1 diabetes patients, VDJ junctions showed fewer insertions and more deletions. Any HLA effect on TCRB rearrangement was left unresolved by small sub-analyses.

Comment on this clone: Antigen unknown.

The sequence came from a man aged 25-40 years in good health. The sample comprised naive CD4+ T cells from blood.

The CDR3 loop is CASSQGAGDQETQYF. In DNA, the CDR3 is TGCGCCAGCAGCCAGGGAGCGGGAGATCAAGAGACCCAGTACTTC. The rearrangement joins TRBV4-3 to TRBJ2-5, with 8 bases matching TRBD2. CDR1 and CDR2 (germline): LGHNA, YSLEER. V was pared by 3 bases and J by 2 bases, with 5 bases of the junction left unmatched. This CDR3 is built from 15 residues.